This T cell receptor beta chain was observed in a study of cytomegalovirus exposure and HLA in healthy donors. The study, taken as a whole, reports: Reportedly, a later analysis found an Asian-associated ancestry cluster had fewer N-insertions than the approximately 670-donor mean. Later analysis indicated greater clonal expansion among HLA-associated TCR beta chains than among equally common other chains. Most of the CMV-associated TCR beta chains (in a later analysis) appeared to be HLA-restricted.

Comments on this clone: Its antigen is as yet unknown.

The CDR3 has 15 amino acids. V lost 5 bases to trimming and J lost 4 bases, with 17 bases between them. The V gene's germline CDR1 is SGHTA and CDR2 FQGNSA. Use of 60 Vbeta and 13 Jbeta primers characterized the PCR. TCRdb's copy holds only in-frame clones and misses some; the assay was immunoSEQ multiplex PCR. The top ten hold roughly 5% of the sample, which has 90,000 to 110,000 clones, just under 80% seen once. The sequenced material came from PBMCs. The TCR comes from a male donor in good health and CMV-seronegative. The genes are TRBV7-2 and TRBJ1-1; D is unresolved. This chain's CDR3 is CASSPAGGAGTEAFF. CDR3 DNA sequence: TGTGCCAGCAGCCCAGCGGGTGGAGCGGGCACTGAAGCTTTCTTT.